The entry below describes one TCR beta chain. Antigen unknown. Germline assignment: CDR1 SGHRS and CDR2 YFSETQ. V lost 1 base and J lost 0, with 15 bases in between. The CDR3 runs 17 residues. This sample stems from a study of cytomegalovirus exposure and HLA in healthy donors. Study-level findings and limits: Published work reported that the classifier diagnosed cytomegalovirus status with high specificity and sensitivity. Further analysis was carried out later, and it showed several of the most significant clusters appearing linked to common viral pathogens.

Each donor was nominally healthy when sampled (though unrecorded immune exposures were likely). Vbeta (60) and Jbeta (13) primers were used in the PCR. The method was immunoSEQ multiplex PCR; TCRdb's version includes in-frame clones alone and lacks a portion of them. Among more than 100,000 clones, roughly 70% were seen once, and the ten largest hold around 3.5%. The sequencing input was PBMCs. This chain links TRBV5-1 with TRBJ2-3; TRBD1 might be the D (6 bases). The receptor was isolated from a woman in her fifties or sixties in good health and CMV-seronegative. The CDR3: CASSLPTGTISTDTQYF. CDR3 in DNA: TGCGCCAGCAGCTTGCCTACCGGGACAATTAGCACAGATACGCAGTATTTT.